The text below deals with one T cell receptor beta chain. Per germline, CDR1 SGHKS and CDR2 YYEKEE (reference sequence). Trimming took off 2 bases at V and 4 bases at J, with 19 bases between the two ends. The CDR3 totals 18 residues. With a J-beta primer mix and a sample-barcoded 5' primer, a second PCR ran roughly 6 to 12 cycles. MiXCR was run by TCRdb on the 5' RACE reads, yielding one entry per CDR3 protein. The sample lists around 750,000 distinct CDR3 sequences, roughly 50% occurring once. These data are taken from a study of blood T cells in healthy people across ages. The chain has TRBV5-5 and TRBJ2-6; no firm D call. This TCR came from a man of 80 years or more in good health. Sequencing used blood. Written as DNA, the CDR3 is TGTGCCAGCAGCTTAGGACGTCTAGGGCCAACCGGGGCCAACGTCCTGACTTTC. This codes for CASSLGRLGPTGANVLTF.